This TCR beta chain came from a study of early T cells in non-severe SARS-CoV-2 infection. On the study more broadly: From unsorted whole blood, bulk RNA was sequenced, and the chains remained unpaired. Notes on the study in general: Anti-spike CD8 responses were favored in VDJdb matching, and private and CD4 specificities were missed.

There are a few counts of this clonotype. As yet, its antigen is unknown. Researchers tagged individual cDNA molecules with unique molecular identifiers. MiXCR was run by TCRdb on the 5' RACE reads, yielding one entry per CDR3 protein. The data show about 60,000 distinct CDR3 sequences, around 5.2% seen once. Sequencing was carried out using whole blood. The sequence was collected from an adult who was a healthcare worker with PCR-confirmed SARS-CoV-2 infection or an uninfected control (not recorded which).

CDR3 nucleotide sequence: TGTGCCAGCAGTTATGGGACAGACACCGGGGAGCTGTTTTTT. Amino acids: CASSYGTDTGELFF. The V call is TRBV6-2 or TRBV6-3, the J call TRBJ2-2; 7 positions match TRBD1. Unmatched junction bases numbered 1, after V lost 3 bases and J lost 3 bases. The CDR3 contains 14 residues. CDR1 MNHEY and CDR2 SVGEGT come from the germline V gene.